This T cell receptor (beta chain) was obtained from a study of immune evolution from preneoplasia to lung adenocarcinoma. Study-level points and caveats: Later-stage lesions appeared to have more T cells, more diversity, less clonality. Top clone share appeared to fall from AAH through AIS, MIA, adenocarcinoma.

On this clone itself: The antigen remains unidentified.

The method was immunoSEQ multiplex PCR; TCRdb's version includes in-frame clones alone and lacks a portion of them. The data hold 9,000 to 13,000 clones, with around three quarters observed a single time. V lost 6 bases, J lost 3 bases, and 14 bases lay in between. Germline V CDR1 and CDR2: MNHEY, SVGAGI. The CDR3 runs to 15 residues. Patient tissue came from resections in Japan or China, 2014–2017. H&E slides confirmed each diagnosis, reviewed by two pathologists independently. The chain couples TRBV6-5 to TRBJ2-2, with TRBD1 as a possible D gene (5 bases). Sequencing input: FFPE normal lung tissue adjacent to the tumor. This receptor was obtained from a person between 60 and 69 years old with lung adenocarcinoma. Some clones in this sample may be carry-over from other donors' samples. The chain's CDR3 is CASRVGSRDTGELFF. The DNA of the CDR3 is TGTGCCAGCAGGGTGGGAAGCAGGGACACCGGGGAGCTGTTTTTT.